The next 25 T cell receptor beta chains were all read from a single sample in a study of OX40 agonist ivuxolimab in advanced cancers. Sequencing used immunoSEQ multiplex PCR; TCRdb keeps in-frame clones, though not all of them. This sample has 66,000 or so clones; 85% occur once, and the top ten carry roughly 4%. Material: CD4+ or CD8+ T cells sorted from blood, obtained in a trial of the OX40 agonist ivuxolimab. Receptor source: an adult with an advanced solid tumor such as melanoma, head and neck, liver or kidney cancer.

J is TRBJ2-7 and V is TRBV5-6; D may be TRBD2 (6 bases). The CDR3 covers 16 residues. Per the germline V gene, CDR1 is SGHDT and CDR2 is YYEEEE. The V end lost 6 bases, the J end lost 0 bases, and 19 bases lay between the germline ends. The CDR3 protein is CASTWSYRRVSYEQYF. CDR3 sequence (DNA): TGTGCCAGCACCTGGAGTTATCGGAGGGTCTCCTACGAGCAGTACTTC.

In its sample, this clone was seen once. This chain joins TRBV18 and TRBJ2-1; D remains unclear. The V end lost 3 bases, the J end lost 9 bases, and 15 bases lay between the germline ends. This CDR3 contains 14 residues. CDR1 is KGHSH and CDR2 is LQKENI in the germline V gene. The CDR3 protein is CASSPLPRSAEQFF. Here the CDR3 DNA reads TGTGCCAGCTCACCCCTCCCCCGGAGCGCTGAGCAGTTCTTC.

The genes are TRBV4-2 and TRBJ2-1, with 12 nucleotides matching TRBD1. Germline-derived CDR1 and CDR2 are LGHNA and YNFKEQ. The CDR3 sequence is 15 residues long. V shed 4 bases and J 6 bases; nucleotides not matched to a gene: 4. DNA of the CDR3: TGTGCCAGCAGCCCGGGGACAGGGGGCGGCAATGAGCAGTTCTTC. Its translation is CASSPGTGGGNEQFF.

This chain links TRBV11-3 with TRBJ2-2; D is unclear. Germline-derived CDR1 and CDR2 are SGHNT and YENEEA. V gave up 3 bases and J gave up 7 bases, with 12 bases separating them. The CDR3 consists of 14 residues. The CDR3 protein is CASSLTRGGGELFF. The CDR3 DNA follows: TGTGCCAGCAGCTTGACCAGAGGTGGCGGGGAGCTGTTTTTT.

The chain uses TRBV5-1 and TRBJ2-7; D perhaps matches TRBD2 (6 bases). The CDR3 extends over 14 amino acids. The V gene's germline CDR1 is SGHRS and CDR2 YFSETQ. V was clipped by 2 bases and J by 0 bases, with 9 bases between them. This CDR3 reads CASSFGGSSYEQYF. The CDR3 DNA follows: TGCGCCAGCAGCTTCGGGGGAAGCTCCTACGAGCAGTACTTC.

The chain couples TRBV13 to TRBJ1-2, with D possibly matching TRBD1 (5 bases). V was pared by 5 bases and J by 4 bases, with 14 bases between. The CDR3 extends over 14 amino acids. Per germline, CDR1 PRHDT and CDR2 FYEKMQ (reference sequence). The CDR3 DNA reads TGTGCCAGCAGCCCCCGGCAGGGTAGCTATGGCTACACCTTC. Translation: CASSPRQGSYGYTF. The full variable domain, its missing parts supplied by reference TRBV13 and TRBJ1-2, is AAGVIQSPRHLIKEKRETATLKCYPIPRHDTVYWYQQGPGQDPQFLISFYEKMQSDKGSIPDRFSAQQFSDYHSELNMSSLELGDSALYFCASSPRQGSYGYTFGSGTRLTVV.

In this sample, this clone turned up many times. The V and J genes are TRBV30 and TRBJ1-1; D is perhaps TRBD1 (6 bases). Germline values: CDR1 GTSNPN, CDR2 SVGIG (reference sequence). This CDR3 has 12 amino acids. The germline V and J ends were trimmed by 3 bases and 10 bases, with 15 bases remaining between them. The CDR3 nucleotides are TGTGCCTGGAGCCCCCGGGACAAACGAGCTTTCTTT. It specifies CAWSPRDKRAFF.

For the CDR3, the DNA is TGTGCCAGCTCACCGGGACTAGCGGGTTATGAGCAGTTCTTC. The encoded protein is CASSPGLAGYEQFF. V gene TRBV18 combines with J gene TRBJ2-1; 12 nucleotides agree with TRBD2. This CDR3 is 14 amino acids long. CDR1 is KGHSH, CDR2 LQKENI, per germline. The V segment lost 3 bases and the J segment 8 bases; nucleotides outside the gene matches: 2.

The chain has TRBV18 and TRBJ2-7; the D call may be TRBD1 or TRBD2 (6 bases each). The CDR3 totals 12 residues. The V and J ends lost 8 bases and 5 bases respectively, with 13 bases between them. Looked up from germline, CDR1 is KGHSH and CDR2 is LQKENI. The CDR3, as DNA: TGTGCCAGCACCGTGGGGGGCAACGAGCAGTACTTC. Translation: CASTVGGNEQYF.

J is TRBJ1-1 and V is TRBV10-3; D uncertain. CDR1 is ENHRY, CDR2 SYGVKD, per germline. V gave up 7 bases and J gave up 4 bases, with 4 bases separating them. This CDR3 has 10 amino acids. Written as DNA, the CDR3 is TGTGCCATCAAGGGCACTGAAGCTTTCTTT. It translates to CAIKGTEAFF.

The chain carries TRBV5-1 and TRBJ2-2, with 11 bases identical to TRBD1. The length of the CDR3 is 15 residues. After removal of 2 bases from V and 6 bases from J, the junction contained 3 bases not matched to a gene. Germline CDR1 and CDR2: SGHRS and YFSETQ. CDR3 nucleotide sequence: TGCGCCAGCAGCTTTGGACAGGGGGCCTCCGGGGAGCTGTTTTTT. Residues: CASSFGQGASGELFF. Drawing the rest from reference TRBV5-1 and TRBJ2-2, the complete variable domain is KAGVTQTPRYLIKTRGQQVTLSCSPISGHRSVSWYQQTPGQGLQFLFEYFSETQRNKGNFPGRFSGRQFSNSRSEMNVSTLELGDSALYLCASSFGQGASGELFFGEGSRLTVL.

V is TRBV27 and J is TRBJ1-4; D unresolved. The germline gives CDR1 MNHEY, CDR2 SMNVEV (reference sequence). Trimming pared 4 bases from V and 6 bases from J, leaving 6 bases between. The CDR3 has 12 residues. The CDR3 reads CASSSGYEKLFF. In DNA form, the CDR3 reads TGTGCCAGCAGTTCCGGGTATGAAAAACTGTTTTTT.

The chain's CDR3 is CASSIPGTNTGELFF. As DNA, the CDR3 is TGTGCCAGTAGTATACCGGGAACGAACACCGGGGAGCTGTTTTTT. The V gene is TRBV19, the J gene TRBJ2-2; D is possibly TRBD2 (5 bases). The CDR3 loop spans 15 amino acids. Germline CDR1 reads LNHDA; CDR2 reads SQIVND (reference sequence). V was trimmed by 2 bases and J by 0 bases, leaving 7 bases between them.

As to this clone: A read error may be the cause here, since a much bigger clone is one base away. CDR3 residues: CASSMEGTRANYGYTF. In DNA form, the CDR3 reads TGTGCCAGTAGTATGGAGGGGACAAGAGCTAACTATGGCTACACCTTC. This chain uses TRBV19 with TRBJ1-2, with D maybe TRBD1 (6 bases). Germline CDR1 reads LNHDA; CDR2 reads SQIVND (reference sequence). V lost 3 bases to trimming and J lost 0 bases, with 14 bases between them. The CDR3 covers 16 residues.

This clone was seen just once. The CDR3 DNA reads as TGCAGCGTCCCCAGCGGGGGGTTTTACAATGAGCAGTTCTTC. It translates to CSVPSGGFYNEQFF. This chain joins TRBV29-1 and TRBJ2-1; 9 nucleotides match TRBD2. J was trimmed by 4 bases and V by 6 bases; bases with no gene match: 7. Per germline, CDR1 SQVTM and CDR2 ANQGSEA. CDR3 length: 14 residues.

The chain employs TRBV6-5 and TRBJ2-4, with D perhaps matching TRBD2 (5 bases). Trimming removed 7 bases from V and 0 bases from J, with 10 bases in between. The CDR3 covers 14 residues. Germline V gene sequence: CDR1 MNHEY, CDR2 SVGAGI. The CDR3 DNA reads TGTGCCAGCAAAGAGGGCCTAGCCAAAAACATTCAGTACTTC. Translation: CASKEGLAKNIQYF.

CDR3 sequence (DNA): TGTGCCAGCAGGGCTTCGGGGAATCAGCCCCAGCATTTT. Its protein is CASRASGNQPQHF. The chain recombines TRBV6-1 with TRBJ1-5; D unclear. There are 13 residues in the CDR3. Trimming cost V 6 bases and J 4 bases, with 10 bases left between them. Germline V gene lookup returns CDR1 MNHNS and CDR2 SASEGT.

The chain couples TRBV5-1 to TRBJ2-3; TRBD1 is a possible D gene (6 bases). The CDR3 sequence is 15 residues long. Trimming removed 0 bases at V and 3 bases at J, with 11 bases between. Germline V CDR1 and CDR2: SGHRS, YFSETQ. In DNA form, the CDR3 reads TGCGCCAGCAGCTTGGGACAGGTGGGGACAGATACGCAGTATTTT. Its protein is CASSLGQVGTDTQYF.

This rearrangement joins TRBV6-5 to TRBJ2-1; D may be TRBD1 (6 bases). Germline CDR1 is MNHEY and CDR2 is SVGAGI. This CDR3 comprises 16 residues. V dropped 2 bases and J dropped 0 bases, with 11 bases sitting between them. The CDR3 coding sequence is TGTGCCAGCAGTTACAGGACAGTTGGCTCCTACAATGAGCAGTTCTTC. This translates into CASSYRTVGSYNEQFF.

This chain uses TRBV2 with TRBJ2-2; 11 positions agree with TRBD2. The CDR3 extends over 15 amino acids. J was trimmed by 10 bases and V by 7 bases; bases with no gene match: 11. Germline CDR1 reads SNHLY; CDR2 reads FYNNEI. CDR3 sequence: CASTPGSSGREELFF. CDR3 coding DNA: TGTGCCAGCACCCCCGGGAGTAGCGGGAGGGAGGAGCTGTTTTTT.

Comments on this clone: This same CDR3 is encoded by further DNA sequences in the sample. The chain recombines TRBV5-1 with TRBJ1-3; tentative D call: TRBD1 (5 bases). This CDR3 region has 14 residues. V lost 4 bases and J 1 base, leaving 9 bases between the germline ends. The germline gives CDR1 SGHRS, CDR2 YFSETQ. The CDR3 coding sequence is TGCGCCAGCAGCCTGGAGGGGTCTGGAAACACCATATATTTT. Translation gives CASSLEGSGNTIYF.

The rearrangement uses TRBV2 and TRBJ2-7, with D perhaps matching TRBD1 (6 bases). CDR1 and CDR2 from the germline V gene are SNHLY and FYNNEI. This CDR3 has 13 residues. Between the trimmed V and J ends, which lost 4 bases and 6 bases, there was a span of 13 bases. The CDR3: CASSAGPGAEQYF. The CDR3 DNA is TGTGCCAGCAGTGCTGGGCCAGGGGCCGAGCAGTACTTC.

A note on this clone: Other DNA sequences in the same sample also yield this CDR3. This chain joins TRBV10-3 and TRBJ1-5; a weak D match, TRBD1 (5 bases). V lost 0 bases to trimming and J lost 7 bases, with 7 bases between them. Germline CDR1 and CDR2: ENHRY and SYGVKD. This CDR3 region has 13 residues. CDR3 loop: CAISESGGQPQHF. The DNA of the CDR3 is TGTGCCATCAGTGAGTCGGGGGGGCAGCCCCAGCATTTT.

The J gene is TRBJ1-1, the V gene TRBV4-1, with D tentatively TRBD1 (5 bases). Germline V gives CDR1 MGHRA, CDR2 YSYEKL. The CDR3 is 15 amino acids. V shed 8 bases and J shed 4 bases, with 20 bases lying between them. This CDR3 is CASLLGAGLGTEAFF. The CDR3 DNA is TGCGCCAGCCTCCTAGGGGCAGGGTTGGGCACTGAAGCTTTCTTT.

This chain uses TRBV13 with TRBJ1-3, with D possibly being TRBD1 (6 bases). There are 15 residues in the CDR3. V was pared by 7 bases and J by 0 bases, with 13 bases between. Germline CDR1 reads PRHDT; CDR2 reads FYEKMQ (reference sequence). The DNA of the CDR3 is TGTGCCAGCAACCAGGGGCATCCCTCTGGAAACACCATATATTTT. It codes for CASNQGHPSGNTIYF.